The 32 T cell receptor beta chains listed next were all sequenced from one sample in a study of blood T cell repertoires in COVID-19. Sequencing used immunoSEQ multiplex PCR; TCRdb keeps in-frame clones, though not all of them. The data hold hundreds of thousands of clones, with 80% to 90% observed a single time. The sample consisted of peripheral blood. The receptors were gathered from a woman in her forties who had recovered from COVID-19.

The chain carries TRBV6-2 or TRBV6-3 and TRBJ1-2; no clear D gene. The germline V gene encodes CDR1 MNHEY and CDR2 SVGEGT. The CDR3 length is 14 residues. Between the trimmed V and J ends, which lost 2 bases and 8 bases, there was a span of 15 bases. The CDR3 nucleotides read TGTGCCAGCAGTTACCGGAGGCAGGTGCACGGCTACACCTTC. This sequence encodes CASSYRRQVHGYTF.

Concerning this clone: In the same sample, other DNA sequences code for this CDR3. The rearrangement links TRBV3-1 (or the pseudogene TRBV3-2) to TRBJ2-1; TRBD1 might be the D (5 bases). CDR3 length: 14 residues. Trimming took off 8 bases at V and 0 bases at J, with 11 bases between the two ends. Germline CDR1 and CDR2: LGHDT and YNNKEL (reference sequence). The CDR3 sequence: CASRRQGSYNEQFF. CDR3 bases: TGTGCCAGCCGGCGTCAGGGCTCCTACAATGAGCAGTTCTTC.

CDR3 nucleotide sequence: TGTGCCAGCAGCGTAGGAGGTGGAGTGAGAGGAAACACCATATATTTT. Translated, it gives CASSVGGGVRGNTIYF. The chain is built from TRBV9 and TRBJ1-3; no clear D. The CDR3 runs 16 residues. Trimming shortened V by 0 bases and J by 4 bases, and 14 bases separated the two germline ends. CDR1 SGDLS and CDR2 YYNGEE come from the germline V gene.

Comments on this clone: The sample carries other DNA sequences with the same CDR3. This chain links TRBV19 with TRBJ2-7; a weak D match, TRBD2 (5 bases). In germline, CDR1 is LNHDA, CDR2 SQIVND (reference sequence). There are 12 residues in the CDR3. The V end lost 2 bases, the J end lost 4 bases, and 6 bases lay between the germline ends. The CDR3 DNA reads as TGTGCCAGTAGTATACGGGGTTACGAGCAGTACTTC. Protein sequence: CASSIRGYEQYF. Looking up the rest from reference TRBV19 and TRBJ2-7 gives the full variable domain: DGGITQSPKYLFRKEGQNVTLSCEQNLNHDAMYWYRQDPGQGLRLIYYSQIVNDFQKGDIAEGYSVSREKKESFPLTVTSAQKNPTAFYLCASSIRGYEQYFGPGTRLTVT.

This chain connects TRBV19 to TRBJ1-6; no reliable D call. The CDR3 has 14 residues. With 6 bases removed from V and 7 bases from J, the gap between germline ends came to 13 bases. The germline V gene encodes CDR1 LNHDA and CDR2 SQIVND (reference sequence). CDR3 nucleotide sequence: TGTGCCAGTAGCCACCGGGTGCTCAATTCACCCCTCCACTTT. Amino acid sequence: CASSHRVLNSPLHF.

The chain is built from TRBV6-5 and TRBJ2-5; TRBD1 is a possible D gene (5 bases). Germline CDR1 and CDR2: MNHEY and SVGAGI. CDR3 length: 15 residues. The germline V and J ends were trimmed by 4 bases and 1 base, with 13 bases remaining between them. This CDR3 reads CASSSPLRGQETQYF. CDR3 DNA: TGTGCCAGCAGTTCCCCCTTAAGGGGCCAAGAGACCCAGTACTTC.

DNA of the CDR3: TGTGCCAGCAGTGAAGCCCTACGGTTCGGAGAGAGCACAGATACGCAGTATTTT. Protein product: CASSEALRFGESTDTQYF. The chain employs TRBV2 and TRBJ2-3, with D uncertain. CDR1 is SNHLY and CDR2 is FYNNEI in the germline V gene. V lost 0 bases and J lost 0, with 16 bases in between. This CDR3 has 18 residues. The variable domain in full, with the rest retrieved from reference TRBV2 and TRBJ2-3, is EPEVTQTPSHQVTQMGQEVILRCVPISNHLYFYWYRQILGQKVEFLVSFYNNEISEKSEIFDDQFSVERPDGSNFTLKIRSTKLEDSAMYFCASSEALRFGESTDTQYFGPGTRLTVL.

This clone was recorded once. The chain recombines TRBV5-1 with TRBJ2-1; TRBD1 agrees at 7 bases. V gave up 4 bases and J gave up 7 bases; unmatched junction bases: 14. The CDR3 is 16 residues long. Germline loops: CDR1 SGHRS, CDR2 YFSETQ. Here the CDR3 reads CASSLLRQGWANEQFF. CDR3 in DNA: TGCGCCAGCAGCCTCCTCAGACAGGGTTGGGCGAATGAGCAGTTCTTC.

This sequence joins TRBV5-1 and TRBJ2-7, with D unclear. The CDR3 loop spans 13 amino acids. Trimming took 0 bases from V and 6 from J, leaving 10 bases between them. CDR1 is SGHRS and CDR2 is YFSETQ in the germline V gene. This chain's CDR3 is CASSLESVSEQYF. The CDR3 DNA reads TGCGCCAGCAGCTTGGAGTCCGTCAGCGAGCAGTACTTC.

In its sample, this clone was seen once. The CDR3 DNA reads TGCAGCGCTGCCCAGGGTTCTGGGGGCTACACCTTC. This gives the protein CSAAQGSGGYTF. The J gene is TRBJ1-2, the V gene TRBV29-1; D perhaps matches TRBD1 (5 bases). Trimming cost V 7 bases and J 8 bases, with 17 bases left between them. Germline V CDR1 and CDR2: SQVTM, ANQGSEA. The CDR3 totals 12 residues.

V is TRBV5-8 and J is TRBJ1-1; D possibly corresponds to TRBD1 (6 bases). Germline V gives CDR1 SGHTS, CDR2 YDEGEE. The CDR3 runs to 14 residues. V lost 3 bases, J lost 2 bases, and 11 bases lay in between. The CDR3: CASSSPGHNTEAFF. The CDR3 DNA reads TGTGCCAGCAGCTCGCCGGGACATAACACTGAAGCTTTCTTT.

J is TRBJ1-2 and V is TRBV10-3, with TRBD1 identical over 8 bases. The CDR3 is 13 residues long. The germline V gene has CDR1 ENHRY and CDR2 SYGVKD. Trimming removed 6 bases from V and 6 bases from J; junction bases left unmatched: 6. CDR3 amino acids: CAIRPTGDNGYTF. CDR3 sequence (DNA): TGTGCCATCAGGCCGACAGGGGACAATGGCTACACCTTC.

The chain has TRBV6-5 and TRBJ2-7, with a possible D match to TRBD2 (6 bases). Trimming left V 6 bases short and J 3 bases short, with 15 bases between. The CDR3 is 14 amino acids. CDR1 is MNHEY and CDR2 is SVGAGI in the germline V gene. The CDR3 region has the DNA TGTGCCAGCAGCTTCCCGACGGGAGACTACGAGCAGTACTTC. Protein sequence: CASSFPTGDYEQYF.

The CDR3 region has the DNA TGTGCCAGCTCACTTACGGACAGGGGTGTTTATGGCTACACCTTC. Encoded protein: CASSLTDRGVYGYTF. The rearrangement links TRBV18 to TRBJ1-2; 9 bases align to TRBD1. V lost 4 bases, J lost 5 bases, and 8 bases stayed unmatched. Germline-derived CDR1 and CDR2 are KGHSH and LQKENI. CDR3 length: 15 amino acids. The variable domain in full, with the rest retrieved from reference TRBV18 and TRBJ1-2, is NAGVMQNPRHLVRRRGQEARLRCSPMKGHSHVYWYRQLPEEGLKFMVYLQKENIIDESGMPKERFSAEFPKEGPSILRIQQVVRGDSAAYFCASSLTDRGVYGYTFGSGTRLTVV.

In DNA form, the CDR3 reads TGTGCCAGCAGCCCGGACAACTCTGGAAACACCATATATTTT. Protein sequence: CASSPDNSGNTIYF. The J gene is TRBJ1-3, the V gene TRBV3-1 (or the pseudogene TRBV3-2), with D perhaps TRBD1 (5 bases). The CDR3 covers 14 residues. Trimming pared 4 bases from V and 0 bases from J, leaving 7 bases between. Looked up from germline, CDR1 is LGHDT and CDR2 is YNNKEL (reference sequence).

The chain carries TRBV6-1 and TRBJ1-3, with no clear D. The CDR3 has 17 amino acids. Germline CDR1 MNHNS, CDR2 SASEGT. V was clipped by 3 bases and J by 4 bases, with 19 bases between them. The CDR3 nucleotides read TGTGCCAGCAGTGATGATTTAGTGAGGGAGGCCGGAAACACCATATATTTT. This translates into CASSDDLVREAGNTIYF.

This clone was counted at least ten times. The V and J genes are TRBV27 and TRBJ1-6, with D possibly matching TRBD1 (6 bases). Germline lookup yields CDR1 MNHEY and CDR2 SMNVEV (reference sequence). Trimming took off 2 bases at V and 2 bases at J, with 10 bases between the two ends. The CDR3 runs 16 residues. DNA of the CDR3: TGTGCCAGCAGTTTACGGGGGGCAACCTATAATTCACCCCTCCACTTT. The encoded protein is CASSLRGATYNSPLHF.

The CDR3 DNA sequence: TGTGCCAGCTCACCGGGACAGGGCCCCTACGAGCAGTACTTC. As protein: CASSPGQGPYEQYF. This chain connects TRBV18 to TRBJ2-7, with 9 bases identical to TRBD1. Trimming cost V 3 bases and J 2 bases; bases outside gene matches: 2. Germline V gene lookup returns CDR1 KGHSH and CDR2 LQKENI. The CDR3 has 14 residues.

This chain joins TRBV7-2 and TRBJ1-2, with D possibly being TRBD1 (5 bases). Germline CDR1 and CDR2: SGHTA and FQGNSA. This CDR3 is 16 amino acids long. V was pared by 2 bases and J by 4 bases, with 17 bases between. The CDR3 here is CASSLTVRGYTYGYTF. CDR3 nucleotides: TGTGCCAGCAGCTTAACCGTGCGGGGGTATACCTATGGCTACACCTTC.

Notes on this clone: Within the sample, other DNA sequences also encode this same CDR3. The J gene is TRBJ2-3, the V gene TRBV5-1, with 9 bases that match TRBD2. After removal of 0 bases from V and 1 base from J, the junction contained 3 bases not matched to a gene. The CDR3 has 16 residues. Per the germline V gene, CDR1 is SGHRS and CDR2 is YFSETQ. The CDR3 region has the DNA TGCGCCAGCAGCTTGGGTTTAGCGGGGGGCACAGATACGCAGTATTTT. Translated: CASSLGLAGGTDTQYF.

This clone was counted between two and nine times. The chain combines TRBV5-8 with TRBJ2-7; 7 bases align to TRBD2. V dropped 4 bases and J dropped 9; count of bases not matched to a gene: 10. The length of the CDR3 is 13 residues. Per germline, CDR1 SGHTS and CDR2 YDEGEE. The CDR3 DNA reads TGTGCCAGCAGCCAACGACTAGCTGTCGGGCAGTACTTC. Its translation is CASSQRLAVGQYF.

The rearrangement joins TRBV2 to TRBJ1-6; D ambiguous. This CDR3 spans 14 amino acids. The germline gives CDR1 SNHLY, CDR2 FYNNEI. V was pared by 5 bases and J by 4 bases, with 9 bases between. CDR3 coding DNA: TGTGCCAGCAGTACGACGGGATATAATTCACCCCTCCACTTT. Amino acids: CASSTTGYNSPLHF.

This chain's CDR3 is CASSSKFGELFF. In DNA, the CDR3 is TGTGCCAGCAGCTCAAAATTCGGGGAGCTGTTTTTT. The chain couples TRBV7-7 to TRBJ2-2; D gene uncertain. V was pared by 4 bases and J by 7 bases, with 7 bases between. The CDR3 is made up of 12 amino acids. Looked up from germline, CDR1 is SSHAT and CDR2 is FNYEAQ (reference sequence).

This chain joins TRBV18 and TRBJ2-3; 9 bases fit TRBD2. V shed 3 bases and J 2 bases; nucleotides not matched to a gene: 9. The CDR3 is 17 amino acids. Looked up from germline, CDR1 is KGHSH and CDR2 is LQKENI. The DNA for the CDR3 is TGTGCCAGCTCACCCACACGTAGCGGGGGTTACACAGATACGCAGTATTTT. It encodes CASSPTRSGGYTDTQYF.

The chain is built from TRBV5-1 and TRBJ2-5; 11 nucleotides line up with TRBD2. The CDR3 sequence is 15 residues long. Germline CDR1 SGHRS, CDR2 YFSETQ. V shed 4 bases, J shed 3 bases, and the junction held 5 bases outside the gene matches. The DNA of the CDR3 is TGCGCCAGCAGCACGGGACTAGCGGACGAAGAGACCCAGTACTTC. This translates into CASSTGLADEETQYF.

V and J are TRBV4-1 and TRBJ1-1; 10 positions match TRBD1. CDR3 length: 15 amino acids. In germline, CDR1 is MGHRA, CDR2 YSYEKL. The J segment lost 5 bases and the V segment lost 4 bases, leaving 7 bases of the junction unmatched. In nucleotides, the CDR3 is TGCGCCAGCAGCCGCCAGACAGGGGGCGGAACTGAAGCTTTCTTT. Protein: CASSRQTGGGTEAFF.

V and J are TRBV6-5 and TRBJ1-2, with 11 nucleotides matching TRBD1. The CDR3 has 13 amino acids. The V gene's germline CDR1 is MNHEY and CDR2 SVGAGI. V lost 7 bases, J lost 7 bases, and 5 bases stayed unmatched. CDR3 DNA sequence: TGTGCCAGCAATACGGGACAGGGGGGTGGCTACACCTTC. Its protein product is CASNTGQGGGYTF.

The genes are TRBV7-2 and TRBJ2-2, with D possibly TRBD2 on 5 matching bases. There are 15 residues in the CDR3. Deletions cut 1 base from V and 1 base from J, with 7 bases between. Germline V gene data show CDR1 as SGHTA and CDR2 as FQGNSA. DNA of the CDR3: TGTGCCAGCAGCTTAGTGGGAGTGAACACCGGGGAGCTGTTTTTT. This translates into CASSLVGVNTGELFF.

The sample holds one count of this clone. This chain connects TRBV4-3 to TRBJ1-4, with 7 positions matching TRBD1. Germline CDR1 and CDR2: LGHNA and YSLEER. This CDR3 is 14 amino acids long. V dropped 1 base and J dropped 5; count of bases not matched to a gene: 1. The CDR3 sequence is CASSQGQGNEKLFF. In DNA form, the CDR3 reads TGCGCCAGCAGCCAAGGACAGGGCAATGAAAAACTGTTTTTT.

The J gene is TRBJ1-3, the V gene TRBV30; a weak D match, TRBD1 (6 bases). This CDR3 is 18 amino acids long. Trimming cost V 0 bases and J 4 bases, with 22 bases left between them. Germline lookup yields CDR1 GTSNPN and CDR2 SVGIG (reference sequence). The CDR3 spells CAWSVNRVSTFLGNTIYF. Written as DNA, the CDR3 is TGTGCCTGGAGTGTAAACAGGGTTTCAACGTTTTTAGGAAACACCATATATTTT.

CDR3 nucleotides: TGTGCCAGCAGTTACCCGGGACAGGGGAGGTCCTATAATTCACCCCTCCACTTT. As protein: CASSYPGQGRSYNSPLHF. The J gene is TRBJ1-6, the V gene TRBV6-2 or TRBV6-3; 10 bases align to TRBD1. The trim removed 2 bases at V and 1 base at J, leaving 5 bases unmatched. The CDR3 is made up of 18 amino acids. Germline CDR1 is MNHEY and CDR2 is SVGEGT.

DNA for the CDR3: TGTGCCATCACCCCACTGACAGGGGCCGAGCAGTACTTC. Protein product: CAITPLTGAEQYF. V and J are TRBV10-3 and TRBJ2-7; 8 bases agree with TRBD1. V gave up 7 bases and J gave up 6 bases; unmatched junction bases: 8. Germline CDR1 ENHRY, CDR2 SYGVKD. The CDR3 has 13 residues.